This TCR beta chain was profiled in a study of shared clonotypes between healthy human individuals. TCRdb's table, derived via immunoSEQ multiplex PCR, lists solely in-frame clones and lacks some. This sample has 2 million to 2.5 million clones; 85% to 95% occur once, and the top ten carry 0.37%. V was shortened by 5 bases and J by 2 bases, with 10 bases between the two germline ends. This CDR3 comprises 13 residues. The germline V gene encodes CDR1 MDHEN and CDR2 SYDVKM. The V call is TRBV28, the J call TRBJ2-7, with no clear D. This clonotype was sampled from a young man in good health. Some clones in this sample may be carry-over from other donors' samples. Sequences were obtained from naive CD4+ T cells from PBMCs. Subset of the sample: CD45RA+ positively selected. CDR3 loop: CASSTTSPYEQYF. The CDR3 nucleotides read TGTGCCAGCAGTACCACCAGTCCCTACGAGCAGTACTTC.